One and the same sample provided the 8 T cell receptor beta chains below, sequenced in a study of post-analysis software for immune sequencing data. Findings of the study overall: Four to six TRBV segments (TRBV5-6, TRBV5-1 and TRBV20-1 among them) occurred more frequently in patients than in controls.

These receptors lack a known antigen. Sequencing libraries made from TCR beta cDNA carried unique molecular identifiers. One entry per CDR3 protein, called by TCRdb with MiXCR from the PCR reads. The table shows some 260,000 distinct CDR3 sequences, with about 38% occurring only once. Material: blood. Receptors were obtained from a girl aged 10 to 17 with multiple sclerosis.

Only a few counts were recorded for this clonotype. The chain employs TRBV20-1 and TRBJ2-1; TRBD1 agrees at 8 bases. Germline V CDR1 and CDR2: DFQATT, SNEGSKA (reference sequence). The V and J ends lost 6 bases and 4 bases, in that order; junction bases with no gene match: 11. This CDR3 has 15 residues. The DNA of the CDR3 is TGCAGTGCCTTGGACAGGGCGGCAAGTTACAATGAGCAGTTCTTC. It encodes CSALDRAASYNEQFF.

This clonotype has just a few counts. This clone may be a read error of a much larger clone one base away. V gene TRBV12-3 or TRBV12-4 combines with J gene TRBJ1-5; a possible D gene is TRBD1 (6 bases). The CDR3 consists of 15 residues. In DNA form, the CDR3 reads TGTGCCGGCAGCTTAGGGGGAGAGAACAATCAGCCCCAGCATTTT. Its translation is CAGSLGGENNQPQHF.

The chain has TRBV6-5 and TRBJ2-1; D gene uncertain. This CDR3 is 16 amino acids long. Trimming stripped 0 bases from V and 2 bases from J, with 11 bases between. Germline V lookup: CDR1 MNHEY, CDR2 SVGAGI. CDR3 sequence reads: CASSYSPARPYNEQFF. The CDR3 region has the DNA TGTGCCAGCAGTTACTCCCCAGCTAGACCCTACAATGAGCAGTTCTTC.

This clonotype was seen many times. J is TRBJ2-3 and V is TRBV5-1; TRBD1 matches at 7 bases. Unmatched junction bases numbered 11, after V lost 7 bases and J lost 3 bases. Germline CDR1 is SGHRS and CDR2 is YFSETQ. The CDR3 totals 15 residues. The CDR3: CASGGPGQHTDTQYF. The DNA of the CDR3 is TGCGCCAGCGGGGGCCCGGGACAGCATACAGATACGCAGTATTTT. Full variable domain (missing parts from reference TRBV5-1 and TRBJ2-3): KAGVTQTPRYLIKTRGQQVTLSCSPISGHRSVSWYQQTPGQGLQFLFEYFSETQRNKGNFPGRFSGRQFSNSRSEMNVSTLELGDSALYLCASGGPGQHTDTQYFGPGTRLTVL.

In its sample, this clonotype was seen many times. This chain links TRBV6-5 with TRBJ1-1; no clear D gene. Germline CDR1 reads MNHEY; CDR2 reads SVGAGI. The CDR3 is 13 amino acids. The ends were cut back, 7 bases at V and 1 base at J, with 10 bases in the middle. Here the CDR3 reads CASIKVGNTEAFF. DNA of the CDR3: TGTGCCAGCATCAAGGTTGGGAACACTGAAGCTTTCTTT.

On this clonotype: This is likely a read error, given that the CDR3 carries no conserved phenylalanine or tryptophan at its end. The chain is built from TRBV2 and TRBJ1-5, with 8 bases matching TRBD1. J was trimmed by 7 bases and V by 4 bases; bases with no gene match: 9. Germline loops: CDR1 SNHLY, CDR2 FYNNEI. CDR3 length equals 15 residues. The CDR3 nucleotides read TGTGCCAGCAGTGCCGGACAGGGTCTTAACCAGCCCCAGCATTTG. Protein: CASSAGQGLNQPQHL.

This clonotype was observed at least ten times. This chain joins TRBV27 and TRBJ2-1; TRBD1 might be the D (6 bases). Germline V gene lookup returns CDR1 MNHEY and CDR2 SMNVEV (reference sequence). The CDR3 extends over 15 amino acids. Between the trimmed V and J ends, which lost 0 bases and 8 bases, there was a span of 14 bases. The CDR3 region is CASSLSAGVMDEQFF. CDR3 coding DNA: TGTGCCAGCAGTTTATCAGCAGGGGTGATGGATGAGCAGTTCTTC.

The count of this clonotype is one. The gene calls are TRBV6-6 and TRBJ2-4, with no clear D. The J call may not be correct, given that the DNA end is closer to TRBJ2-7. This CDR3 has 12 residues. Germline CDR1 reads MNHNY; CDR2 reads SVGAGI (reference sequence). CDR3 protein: CASSSTANEQYF. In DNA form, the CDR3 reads TGTGCCAGCAGTTCCACTGCAAACGAGCAGTACTTC.